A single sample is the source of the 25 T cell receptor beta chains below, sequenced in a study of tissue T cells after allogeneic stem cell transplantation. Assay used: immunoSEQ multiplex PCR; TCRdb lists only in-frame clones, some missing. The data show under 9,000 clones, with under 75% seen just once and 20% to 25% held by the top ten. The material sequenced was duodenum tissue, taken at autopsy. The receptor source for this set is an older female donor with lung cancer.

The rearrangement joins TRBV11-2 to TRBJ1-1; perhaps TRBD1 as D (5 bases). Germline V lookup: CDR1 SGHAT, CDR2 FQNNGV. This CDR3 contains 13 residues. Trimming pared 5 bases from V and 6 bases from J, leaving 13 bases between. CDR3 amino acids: CASSNSGFAEAFF. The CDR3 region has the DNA TGTGCCAGCAGCAACTCAGGGTTCGCTGAAGCTTTCTTT. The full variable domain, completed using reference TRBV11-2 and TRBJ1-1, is EAGVAQSPRYKIIEKRQSVAFWCNPISGHATLYWYQQILGQGPKLLIQFQNNGVVDDSQLPKDRFSAERLKGVDSTLKIQPAKLEDSAVYLCASSNSGFAEAFFGQGTRLTVV.

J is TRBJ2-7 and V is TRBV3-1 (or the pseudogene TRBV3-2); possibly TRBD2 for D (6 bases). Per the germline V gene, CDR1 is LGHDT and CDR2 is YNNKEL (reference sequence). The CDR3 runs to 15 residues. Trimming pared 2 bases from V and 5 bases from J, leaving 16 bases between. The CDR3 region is CASSQHGSGEDEQYF. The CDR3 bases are TGTGCCAGCAGCCAACACGGGAGCGGTGAAGACGAGCAGTACTTC.

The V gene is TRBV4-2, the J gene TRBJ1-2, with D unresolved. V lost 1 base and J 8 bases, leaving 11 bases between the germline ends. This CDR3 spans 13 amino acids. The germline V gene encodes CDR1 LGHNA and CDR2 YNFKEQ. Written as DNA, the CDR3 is TGTGCCAGCAGCCAAGGTGAAGGATTCGGCTACACCTTC. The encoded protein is CASSQGEGFGYTF.

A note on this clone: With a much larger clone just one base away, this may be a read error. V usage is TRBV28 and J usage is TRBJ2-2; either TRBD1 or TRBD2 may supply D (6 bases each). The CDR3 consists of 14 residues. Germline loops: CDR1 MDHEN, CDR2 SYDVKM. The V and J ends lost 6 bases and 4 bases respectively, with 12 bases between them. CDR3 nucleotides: TGTGCCAGCAGGGAGGGACACCCCACCGGGGAGCTGTTTTTT. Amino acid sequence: CASREGHPTGELFF.

CDR3 protein: CASSTPRSPLHF. The CDR3 nucleotides are TGTGCCAGCAGTACCCCCCGCTCACCCCTCCACTTT. This chain connects TRBV6-5 to TRBJ1-6; D not certain. Between the trimmed V and J ends, which lost 5 bases and 10 bases, there was a span of 9 bases. The CDR3 sequence is 12 residues long. Germline V gene sequence: CDR1 MNHEY, CDR2 SVGAGI.

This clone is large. CDR3 sequence: CAWEGGETQYF. For the CDR3, the DNA is TGTGCCTGGGAGGGGGGAGAGACCCAGTACTTC. The V and J genes are TRBV30 and TRBJ2-5; D could derive from TRBD1 or TRBD2 (6 bases each). This CDR3 comprises 11 residues. Germline V gene sequence: CDR1 GTSNPN, CDR2 SVGIG (reference sequence). Trimming cost V 5 bases and J 4 bases, with 8 bases left between them.

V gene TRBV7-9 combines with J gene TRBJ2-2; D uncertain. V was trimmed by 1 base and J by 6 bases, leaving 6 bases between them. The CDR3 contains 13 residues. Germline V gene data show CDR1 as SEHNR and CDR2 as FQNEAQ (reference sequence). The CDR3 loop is CASSLVSSGELFF. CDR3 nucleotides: TGTGCCAGCAGCTTAGTTAGTTCCGGGGAGCTGTTTTTT.

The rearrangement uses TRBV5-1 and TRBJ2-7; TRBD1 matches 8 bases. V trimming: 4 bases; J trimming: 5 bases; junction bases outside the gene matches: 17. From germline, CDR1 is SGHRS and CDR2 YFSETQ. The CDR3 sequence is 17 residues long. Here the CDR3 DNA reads TGCGCCAGCAGCCCCCGACCCGCCGGACAGGGTTGGCACGAGCAGTACTTC. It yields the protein CASSPRPAGQGWHEQYF.

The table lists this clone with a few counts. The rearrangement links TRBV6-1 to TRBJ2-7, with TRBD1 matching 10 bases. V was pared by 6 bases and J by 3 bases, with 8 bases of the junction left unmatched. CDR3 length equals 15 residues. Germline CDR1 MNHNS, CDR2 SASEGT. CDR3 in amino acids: CASRYDRGPFYEQYF. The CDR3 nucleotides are TGTGCCAGCAGATACGACAGGGGGCCGTTCTACGAGCAGTACTTC.

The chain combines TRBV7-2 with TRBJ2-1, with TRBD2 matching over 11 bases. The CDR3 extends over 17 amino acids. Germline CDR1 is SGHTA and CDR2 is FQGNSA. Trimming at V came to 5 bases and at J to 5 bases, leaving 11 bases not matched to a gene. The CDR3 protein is CASSVSLGSGRDNEQFF. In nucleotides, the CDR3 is TGTGCCAGCAGCGTCAGCCTGGGTAGCGGGAGGGACAATGAGCAGTTCTTC.

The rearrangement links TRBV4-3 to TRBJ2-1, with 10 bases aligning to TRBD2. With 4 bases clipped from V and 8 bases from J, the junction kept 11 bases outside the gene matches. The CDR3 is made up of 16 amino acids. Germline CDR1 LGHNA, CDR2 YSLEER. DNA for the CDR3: TGCGCCAGCAGCCGCCAAGCTAGCGGGGGTCGAGATGAGCAGTTCTTC. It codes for CASSRQASGGRDEQFF.

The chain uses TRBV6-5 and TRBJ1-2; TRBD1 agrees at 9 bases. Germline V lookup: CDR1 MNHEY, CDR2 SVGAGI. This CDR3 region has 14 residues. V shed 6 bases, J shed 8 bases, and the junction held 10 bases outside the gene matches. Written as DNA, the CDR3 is TGTGCCAGCAGACGGGGACAGGGTTGGGAGGGCTACACCTTC. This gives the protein CASRRGQGWEGYTF.

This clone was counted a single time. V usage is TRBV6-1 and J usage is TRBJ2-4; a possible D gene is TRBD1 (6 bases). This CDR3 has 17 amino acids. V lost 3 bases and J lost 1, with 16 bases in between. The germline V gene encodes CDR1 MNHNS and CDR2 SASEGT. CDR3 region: CASSDTDRPRAKNIQYF. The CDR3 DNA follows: TGTGCCAGCAGTGATACTGACAGGCCTCGGGCCAAAAACATTCAGTACTTC.

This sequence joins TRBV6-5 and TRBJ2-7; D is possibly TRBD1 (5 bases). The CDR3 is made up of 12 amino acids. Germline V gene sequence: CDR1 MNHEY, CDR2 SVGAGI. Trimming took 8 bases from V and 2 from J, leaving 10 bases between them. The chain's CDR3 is CASRGRAYEQYF. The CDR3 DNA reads TGTGCCAGCCGAGGCAGGGCCTACGAGCAGTACTTC.

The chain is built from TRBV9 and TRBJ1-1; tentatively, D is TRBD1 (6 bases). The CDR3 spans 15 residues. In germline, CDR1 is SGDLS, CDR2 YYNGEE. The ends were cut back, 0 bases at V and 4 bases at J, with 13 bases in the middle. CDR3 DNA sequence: TGTGCCAGCAGCGTAGGGGGGCTAGGGACCACTGAAGCTTTCTTT. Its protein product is CASSVGGLGTTEAFF.

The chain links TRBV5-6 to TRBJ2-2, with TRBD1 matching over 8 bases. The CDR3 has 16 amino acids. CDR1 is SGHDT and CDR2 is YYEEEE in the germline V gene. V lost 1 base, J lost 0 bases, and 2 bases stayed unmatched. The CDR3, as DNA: TGTGCCAGCAGCTTGCCAGGGGGCCCGAACACCGGGGAGCTGTTTTTT. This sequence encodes CASSLPGGPNTGELFF. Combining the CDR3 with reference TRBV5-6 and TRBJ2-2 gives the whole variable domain DAGVTQSPTHLIKTRGQQVTLRCSPKSGHDTVSWYQQALGQGPQFIFQYYEEEERQRGNFPDRFSGHQFPNYSSELNVNALLLGDSALYLCASSLPGGPNTGELFFGEGSRLTVL.

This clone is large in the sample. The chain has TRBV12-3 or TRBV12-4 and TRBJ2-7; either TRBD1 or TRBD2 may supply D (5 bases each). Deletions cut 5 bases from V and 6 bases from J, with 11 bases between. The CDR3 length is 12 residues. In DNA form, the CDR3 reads TGTGCCAGCAGTCCCGGGGCCCGCGAGCAGTACTTC. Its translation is CASSPGAREQYF.

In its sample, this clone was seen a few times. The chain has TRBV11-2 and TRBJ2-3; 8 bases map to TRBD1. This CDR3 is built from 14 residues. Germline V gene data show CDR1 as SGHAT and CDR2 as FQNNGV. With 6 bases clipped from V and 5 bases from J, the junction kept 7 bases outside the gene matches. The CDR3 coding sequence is TGTGCCAGCAGGAGGACAGGGATTGAAGATACGCAGTATTTT. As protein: CASRRTGIEDTQYF.

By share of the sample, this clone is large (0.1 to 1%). The CDR3 DNA reads as TGTGCCAGCAGTCCTAGGACAGGGGAAAAACTGTTTTTT. This codes for CASSPRTGEKLFF. The chain links TRBV27 to TRBJ1-4; 8 nucleotides line up with TRBD1. Germline V CDR1 and CDR2: MNHEY, SMNVEV (reference sequence). After removal of 5 bases from V and 8 bases from J, the junction contained 4 bases not matched to a gene. The CDR3 totals 13 residues.

The CDR3 sequence is CASSQDLGQVTLFF. Written as DNA, the CDR3 is TGTGCCAGCAGCCAAGATCTAGGACAGGTTACGTTGTTTTTT. This sequence joins TRBV3-1 (or the pseudogene TRBV3-2) and TRBJ2-2; 7 bases are shared with TRBD1. In germline, CDR1 is LGHDT, CDR2 YNNKEL (reference sequence). CDR3 length equals 14 residues. Trimming at V came to 0 bases and at J to 15 bases, leaving 10 bases not matched to a gene.

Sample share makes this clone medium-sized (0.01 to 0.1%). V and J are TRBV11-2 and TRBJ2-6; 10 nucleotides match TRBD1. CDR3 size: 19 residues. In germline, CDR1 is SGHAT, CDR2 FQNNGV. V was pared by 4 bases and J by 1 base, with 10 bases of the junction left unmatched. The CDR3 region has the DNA TGTGCCAGCAGCTGGGCGACAGGGGGCTTTTCTTCTGGGGCCAACGTCCTGACTTTC. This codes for CASSWATGGFSSGANVLTF.

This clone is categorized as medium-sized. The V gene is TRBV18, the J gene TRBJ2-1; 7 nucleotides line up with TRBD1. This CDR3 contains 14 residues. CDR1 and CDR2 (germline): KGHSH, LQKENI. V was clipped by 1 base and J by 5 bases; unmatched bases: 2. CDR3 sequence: CASSPRQGNNEQFF. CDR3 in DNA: TGTGCCAGCTCACCACGACAGGGTAACAATGAGCAGTTCTTC.

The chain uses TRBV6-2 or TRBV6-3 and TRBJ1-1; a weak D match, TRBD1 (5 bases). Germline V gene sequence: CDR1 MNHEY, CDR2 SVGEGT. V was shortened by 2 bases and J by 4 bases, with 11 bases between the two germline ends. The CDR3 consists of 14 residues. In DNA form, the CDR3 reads TGTGCCAGCAGTTACATGGCAGGGACCACTGAAGCTTTCTTT. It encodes CASSYMAGTTEAFF.

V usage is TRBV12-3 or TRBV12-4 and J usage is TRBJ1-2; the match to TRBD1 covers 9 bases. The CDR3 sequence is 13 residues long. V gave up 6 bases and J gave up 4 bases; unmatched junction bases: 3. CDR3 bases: TGTGCCAGCAGGCCGACAGGGGGCTATGGCTACACCTTC. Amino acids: CASRPTGGYGYTF.

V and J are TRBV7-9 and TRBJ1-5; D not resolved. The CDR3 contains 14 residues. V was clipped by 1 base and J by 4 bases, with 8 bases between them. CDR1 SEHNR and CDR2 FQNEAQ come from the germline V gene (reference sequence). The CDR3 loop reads CASSLEGSNQPQHF. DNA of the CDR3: TGTGCCAGCAGCTTAGAGGGTTCTAATCAGCCCCAGCATTTT.